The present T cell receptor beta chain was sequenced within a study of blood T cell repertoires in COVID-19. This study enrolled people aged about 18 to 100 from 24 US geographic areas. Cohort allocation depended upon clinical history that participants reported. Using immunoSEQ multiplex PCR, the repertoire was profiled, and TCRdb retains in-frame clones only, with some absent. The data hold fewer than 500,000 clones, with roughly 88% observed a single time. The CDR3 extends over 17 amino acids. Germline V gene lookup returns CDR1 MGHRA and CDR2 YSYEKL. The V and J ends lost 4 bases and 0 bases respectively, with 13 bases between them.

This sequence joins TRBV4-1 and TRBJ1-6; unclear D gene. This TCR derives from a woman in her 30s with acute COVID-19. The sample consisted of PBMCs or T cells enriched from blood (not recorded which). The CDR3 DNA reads TGCGCCAGCAGCCCATTAGTGTCGAGCTCCTATAATTCACCCCTCCACTTT. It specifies CASSPLVSSSYNSPLHF.